This passage covers 27 T cell receptor beta chains from one sample sequenced in a study of blood T cell repertoires in COVID-19. Profiled with immunoSEQ multiplex PCR; TCRdb holds only in-frame clones, not every one. The sample yields roughly 120,000 clones, roughly 80% seen once. Sample: peripheral blood. The source of these receptors is a man between 50 and 59 years old with acute or convalescent COVID-19.

This clone was seen only a few times. The chain uses TRBV5-1 and TRBJ1-2; D uncertain. CDR3 length equals 12 residues. Germline CDR1 SGHRS, CDR2 YFSETQ. Trimming took off 6 bases at V and 3 bases at J, with 9 bases between the two ends. CDR3 sequence (DNA): TGCGCCAGCACGGAGGATTACTATGGCTACACCTTC. Its translation is CASTEDYYGYTF. The full variable domain, rest sourced from reference TRBV5-1 and TRBJ1-2, is KAGVTQTPRYLIKTRGQQVTLSCSPISGHRSVSWYQQTPGQGLQFLFEYFSETQRNKGNFPGRFSGRQFSNSRSEMNVSTLELGDSALYLCASTEDYYGYTFGSGTRLTVV.

The CDR3 reads CASSPGGSWNSPLHF. DNA for the CDR3: TGTGCCAGCAGCCCAGGGGGGTCGTGGAATTCACCCCTCCACTTT. This sequence joins TRBV14 and TRBJ1-6; 7 nucleotides agree with TRBD1. Germline lookup yields CDR1 SGHDN and CDR2 FVKESK. After removal of 4 bases from V and 7 bases from J, the junction contained 7 bases not matched to a gene. This CDR3 is 15 amino acids long.

This sequence joins TRBV11-2 and TRBJ2-5; 10 positions match TRBD1. The CDR3 runs 15 residues. Losses at the gene ends were 4 bases for V and 5 bases for J; bases not matched to a gene: 7. The germline CDR1 and CDR2 sequences are SGHAT and FQNNGV. The CDR3 loop is CASSSDRGLLETQYF. The CDR3 coding sequence is TGTGCCAGCAGCTCTGACAGGGGGCTATTGGAGACCCAGTACTTC.

The V call is TRBV6-5, the J call TRBJ2-7; TRBD1 agrees at 10 bases. The trim removed 7 bases at V and 2 bases at J, leaving 8 bases unmatched. Germline CDR1 and CDR2: MNHEY and SVGAGI. There are 15 residues in the CDR3. Here the CDR3 reads CASKAGQGFTYEQYF. CDR3 nucleotides: TGTGCCAGCAAAGCGGGACAGGGGTTCACCTACGAGCAGTACTTC.

The V gene is TRBV27, the J gene TRBJ2-7, with 8 bases that match TRBD2. Germline-derived CDR1 and CDR2 are MNHEY and SMNVEV (reference sequence). CDR3 size: 15 residues. The junction had 15 bases not matched to a gene; V was cut back by 5 bases and J by 9 bases. CDR3 protein: CASSIFTGRVGPQYF. The CDR3 DNA sequence: TGTGCCAGCAGTATATTCACCGGGAGGGTGGGACCGCAGTACTTC.

The rearrangement joins TRBV5-1 to TRBJ1-1; 8 bases align to TRBD1. Germline trimming cut 2 bases from V and 1 base from J; bases unmatched to any gene: 1. This CDR3 has 14 amino acids. CDR1 SGHRS and CDR2 YFSETQ come from the germline V gene. CDR3 in amino acids: CASSFGTGNTEAFF. For the CDR3, the DNA is TGCGCCAGCAGCTTCGGGACAGGGAACACTGAAGCTTTCTTT.

The V call is TRBV18, the J call TRBJ1-6; 8 bases map to TRBD1. The CDR3 sequence is 14 residues long. V was pared by 3 bases and J by 10 bases, with 5 bases of the junction left unmatched. CDR1 KGHSH and CDR2 LQKENI come from the germline V gene. The CDR3 spells CASSPSTGDSPLHF. CDR3 nucleotide sequence: TGTGCCAGCTCACCTTCGACAGGGGACTCACCCCTCCACTTT.

This clone was detected once. The chain joins TRBV7-2 to TRBJ1-5; tentatively, D is TRBD1 (6 bases). CDR3 length: 16 residues. CDR1 and CDR2 from the germline V gene are SGHTA and FQGNSA. The V gene lost 1 base and the J gene lost 7 bases, with 17 bases spanning the gap. The CDR3 region is CASSLGSGHGFQPQHF. The CDR3, as DNA: TGTGCCAGCAGCTTAGGATCGGGACACGGGTTCCAGCCCCAGCATTTT.

The chain combines TRBV9 with TRBJ1-5; D is perhaps TRBD1 (6 bases). The CDR3 totals 16 residues. Germline lookup yields CDR1 SGDLS and CDR2 YYNGEE. Deletions cut 5 bases from V and 7 bases from J, with 22 bases between. The CDR3 sequence: CASSPGEGGEGQPQHF. Written as DNA, the CDR3 is TGTGCCAGCAGTCCAGGTGAGGGGGGGGAAGGACAGCCCCAGCATTTT.

The chain uses TRBV14 and TRBJ2-7, with 7 bases matching TRBD2. The CDR3 is 16 residues long. Germline trimming cut 0 bases from V and 0 bases from J; bases unmatched to any gene: 5. Germline V gene data show CDR1 as SGHDN and CDR2 as FVKESK. CDR3 region: CASSQEGGDFSYEQYF. The CDR3 DNA reads as TGTGCCAGCAGCCAAGAGGGAGGGGACTTCTCCTACGAGCAGTACTTC.

The count of this clone is one. V and J are TRBV15 and TRBJ1-5, with 8 nucleotides matching TRBD1. The V gene's germline CDR1 is LNHNV and CDR2 YYDKDF (reference sequence). V was pared by 5 bases and J by 6 bases, with 3 bases of the junction left unmatched. CDR3 length equals 13 residues. The CDR3 region has the DNA TGTGCCACCAGCGGACAGGGCGGTCAGCCCCAGCATTTT. This codes for CATSGQGGQPQHF.

The rearrangement links TRBV4-2 to TRBJ1-2, with TRBD1 identical over 10 bases. The CDR3 is made up of 14 amino acids. Germline V gene lookup returns CDR1 LGHNA and CDR2 YNFKEQ. With V trimmed by 3 bases and J by 8 bases, 6 bases remained unmatched. The CDR3 sequence is CASSQTGGGGGYTF. The CDR3, as DNA: TGTGCCAGCAGCCAGACAGGGGGCGGTGGGGGCTACACCTTC.

The chain uses TRBV12-3 or TRBV12-4 and TRBJ1-1, with TRBD1 matching over 8 bases. V lost 3 bases, J lost 5 bases, and 2 bases stayed unmatched. The CDR3 has 13 amino acids. CDR3 nucleotide sequence: TGTGCCAGCAGTTTCAGGGGGCGGACTGAAGCTTTCTTT. It encodes CASSFRGRTEAFF.

This chain links TRBV7-8 with TRBJ1-2; 10 positions agree with TRBD1. This CDR3 has 18 amino acids. V trimming: 1 base; J trimming: 3 bases; junction bases outside the gene matches: 11. In germline, CDR1 is SGHVS, CDR2 FQNEAQ. CDR3 sequence (DNA): TGTGCCAGCAGCTTAGTATCTCTCACCGGGACAGGGGACTATGGCTACACCTTC. Translation gives CASSLVSLTGTGDYGYTF.

The CDR3 bases are TGTGCCAGCAGCTCGGCAAATAGCCCCCAAGAGACCCAGTACTTC. It translates to CASSSANSPQETQYF. This chain uses TRBV5-4 with TRBJ2-5; D unclear. Trimming left V 3 bases short and J 1 base short, with 13 bases between. This CDR3 contains 15 residues. CDR1 is SGHNT, CDR2 YYREEE, per germline (reference sequence). Full variable domain (outside the CDR3, taken from reference TRBV5-4 and TRBJ2-5): ETGVTQSPTHLIKTRGQQVTLRCSSQSGHNTVSWYQQALGQGPQFIFQYYREEENGRGNFPPRFSGLQFPNYSSELNVNALELDDSALYLCASSSANSPQETQYFGPGTRLLVL.

The V and J genes are TRBV11-1 and TRBJ1-1, with D possibly TRBD1 on 6 matching bases. The germline CDR1 and CDR2 sequences are SGHAT and FQDESV (reference sequence). Between the trimmed V and J ends, which lost 5 bases and 4 bases, there was a span of 14 bases. CDR3 size: 14 residues. The CDR3 protein is CASSTTRGPTEAFF. CDR3 nucleotide sequence: TGTGCCAGCAGCACAACCAGGGGACCCACTGAAGCTTTCTTT.

The chain uses TRBV4-2 and TRBJ2-1, with 7 bases lining up with TRBD1. CDR1 and CDR2 from the germline V gene are LGHNA and YNFKEQ. V trimming: 5 bases; J trimming: 0 bases; junction bases outside the gene matches: 4. The CDR3 runs to 15 residues. The CDR3 sequence: CASSSQGDSYNEQFF. DNA of the CDR3: TGTGCCAGCAGCTCCCAGGGGGACTCCTACAATGAGCAGTTCTTC.

This clone turned up a few times. The chain has TRBV14 and TRBJ2-7; D might be TRBD2 (6 bases). The V gene's germline CDR1 is SGHDN and CDR2 FVKESK. The CDR3 covers 15 residues. V was pared by 4 bases and J by 2 bases, with 15 bases between. The CDR3 region is CASSRDGGFTYEQYF. CDR3 bases: TGTGCCAGCAGCCGTGACGGGGGTTTTACCTACGAGCAGTACTTC.

The rearrangement uses TRBV27 and TRBJ1-2, with 9 nucleotides matching TRBD1. V was pared by 3 bases and J by 7 bases, with 12 bases of the junction left unmatched. The CDR3 loop spans 16 amino acids. Germline values: CDR1 MNHEY, CDR2 SMNVEV (reference sequence). As DNA, the CDR3 is TGTGCCAGCAGTTTCTCGGGACAGGGAACGCTGGGTGGCTACACCTTC. Amino acid sequence: CASSFSGQGTLGGYTF.

This clone appeared once. This chain joins TRBV11-1 and TRBJ1-2, with TRBD1 matching over 11 bases. Losses at the gene ends were 4 bases for V and 8 bases for J; bases not matched to a gene: 3. Germline V gives CDR1 SGHAT, CDR2 FQDESV (reference sequence). The CDR3 length is 13 residues. The CDR3 here is CASSSGQGVGYTF. CDR3 sequence (DNA): TGTGCCAGCAGCTCGGGACAGGGGGTCGGCTACACCTTC.

The V and J genes are TRBV5-4 and TRBJ1-3; a possible D gene is TRBD1 (6 bases). The V gene's germline CDR1 is SGHNT and CDR2 YYREEE (reference sequence). The CDR3 loop spans 16 amino acids. V was cut by 0 bases and J by 0 bases, with 10 bases left in between. The CDR3 region has the DNA TGTGCCAGCAGCTTGGGACAGGAGAGCTCTGGAAACACCATATATTTT. Translated: CASSLGQESSGNTIYF.

This clone was picked up one time. This chain joins TRBV5-1 and TRBJ2-7; TRBD1 agrees at 7 bases. CDR3 length equals 17 residues. Germline values: CDR1 SGHRS, CDR2 YFSETQ. Trimming at V came to 2 bases and at J to 2 bases, leaving 13 bases not matched to a gene. CDR3 protein: CASSLGSIPRGTYEQYF. The CDR3 region has the DNA TGCGCCAGCAGCTTAGGATCAATCCCCAGGGGGACCTACGAGCAGTACTTC.

The rearrangement links TRBV6-6 to TRBJ2-3, with 11 bases lining up with TRBD2. V shed 6 bases and J 2 bases; nucleotides not matched to a gene: 7. The germline CDR1 and CDR2 sequences are MNHNY and SVGAGI (reference sequence). This CDR3 is 16 amino acids long. CDR3 protein: CASRTDSGGATDTQYF. The CDR3 region has the DNA TGTGCCAGCAGAACCGATAGCGGGGGGGCCACAGATACGCAGTATTTT.

This clone was observed a single time. The chain carries TRBV4-1 and TRBJ2-2, with D perhaps matching TRBD2 (5 bases). Trimming stripped 4 bases from V and 4 bases from J, with 13 bases between. From germline, CDR1 is MGHRA and CDR2 YSYEKL. The CDR3 spans 15 residues. Here the CDR3 reads CASSPRADFTGELFF. DNA of the CDR3: TGCGCCAGCAGCCCGCGAGCGGACTTCACCGGGGAGCTGTTTTTT.

The rearrangement joins TRBV24-1 to TRBJ2-2; the match to TRBD2 covers 14 bases. The V segment lost 4 bases and the J segment 0 bases; nucleotides outside the gene matches: 3. From germline, CDR1 is KGHDR and CDR2 SFDVKD. This CDR3 comprises 18 residues. This chain's CDR3 is CATSDQGLAGANTGELFF. CDR3 sequence (DNA): TGTGCCACCAGTGACCAGGGACTAGCGGGGGCGAACACCGGGGAGCTGTTTTTT.

The gene calls are TRBV5-1 and TRBJ1-6; D unresolved. V was shortened by 0 bases and J by 7 bases, with 8 bases between the two germline ends. This CDR3 is 14 amino acids long. Germline assignment: CDR1 SGHRS and CDR2 YFSETQ. CDR3 nucleotides: TGCGCCAGCAGCTTGGTCAGGCCAAATTCACCCCTCCACTTT. The encoded protein is CASSLVRPNSPLHF.

The rearrangement links TRBV24-1 to TRBJ2-5; TRBD2 matches 11 bases. This CDR3 comprises 17 residues. The V segment lost 6 bases and the J segment 1 base; nucleotides outside the gene matches: 9. Germline CDR1 is KGHDR and CDR2 is SFDVKD. The CDR3 loop is CATSSTSGGRAQETQYF. The CDR3 DNA reads as TGTGCCACCAGTAGCACTAGCGGGGGCCGGGCCCAAGAGACCCAGTACTTC.